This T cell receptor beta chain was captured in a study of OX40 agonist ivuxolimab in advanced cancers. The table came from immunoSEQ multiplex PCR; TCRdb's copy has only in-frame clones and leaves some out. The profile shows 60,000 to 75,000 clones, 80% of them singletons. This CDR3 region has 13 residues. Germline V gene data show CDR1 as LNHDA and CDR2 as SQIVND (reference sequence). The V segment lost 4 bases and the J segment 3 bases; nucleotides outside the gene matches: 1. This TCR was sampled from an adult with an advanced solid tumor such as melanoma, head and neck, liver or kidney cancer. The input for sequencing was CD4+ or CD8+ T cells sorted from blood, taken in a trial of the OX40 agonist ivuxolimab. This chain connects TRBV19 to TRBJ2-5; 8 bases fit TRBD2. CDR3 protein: CASSNGREETQYF. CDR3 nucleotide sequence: TGTGCCAGTAGTAACGGGAGGGAAGAGACCCAGTACTTC.